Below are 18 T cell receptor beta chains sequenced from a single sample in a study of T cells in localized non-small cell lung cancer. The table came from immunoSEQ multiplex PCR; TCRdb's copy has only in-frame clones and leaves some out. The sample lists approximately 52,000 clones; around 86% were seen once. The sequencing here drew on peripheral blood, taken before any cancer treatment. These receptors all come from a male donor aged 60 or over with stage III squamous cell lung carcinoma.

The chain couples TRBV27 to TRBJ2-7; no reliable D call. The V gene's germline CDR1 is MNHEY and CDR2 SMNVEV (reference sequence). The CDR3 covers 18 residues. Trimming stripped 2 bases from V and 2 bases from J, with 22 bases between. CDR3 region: CASSLIFPLLDGPYEQYF. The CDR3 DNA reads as TGTGCCAGCAGTTTAATTTTCCCGTTATTGGACGGCCCCTACGAGCAGTACTTC.

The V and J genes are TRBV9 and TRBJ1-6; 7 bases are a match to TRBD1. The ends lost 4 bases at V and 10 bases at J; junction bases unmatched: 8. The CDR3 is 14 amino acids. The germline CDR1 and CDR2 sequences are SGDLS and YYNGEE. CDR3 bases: TGTGCCAGCAGCCTAACAGGGGATCGGTCACCCCTCCACTTT. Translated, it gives CASSLTGDRSPLHF.

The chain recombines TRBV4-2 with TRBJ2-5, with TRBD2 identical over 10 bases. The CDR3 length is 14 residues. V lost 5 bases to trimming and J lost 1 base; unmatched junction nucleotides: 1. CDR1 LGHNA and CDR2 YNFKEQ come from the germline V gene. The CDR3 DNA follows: TGTGCCAGCAGCGGACTAGCGGCCCAAGAGACCCAGTACTTC. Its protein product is CASSGLAAQETQYF.

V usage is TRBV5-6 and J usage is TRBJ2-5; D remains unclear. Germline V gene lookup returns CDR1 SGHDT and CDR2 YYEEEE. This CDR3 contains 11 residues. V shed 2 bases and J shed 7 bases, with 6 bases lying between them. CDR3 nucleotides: TGTGCCAGCAGCTTTCGTGGGACCCAGTACTTC. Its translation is CASSFRGTQYF.

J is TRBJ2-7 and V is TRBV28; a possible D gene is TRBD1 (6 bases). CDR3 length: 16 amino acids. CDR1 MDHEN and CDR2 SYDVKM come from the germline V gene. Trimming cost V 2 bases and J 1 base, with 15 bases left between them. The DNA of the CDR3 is TGTGCCAGCAGTTTAACTCGTGGACAGTTTTCCTACGAGCAGTACTTC. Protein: CASSLTRGQFSYEQYF.

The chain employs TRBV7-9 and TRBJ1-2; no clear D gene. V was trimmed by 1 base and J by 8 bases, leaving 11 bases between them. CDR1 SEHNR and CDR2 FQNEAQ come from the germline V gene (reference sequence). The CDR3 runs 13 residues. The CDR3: CASSLGGYGGYTF. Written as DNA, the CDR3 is TGTGCCAGCAGCTTAGGTGGATACGGGGGCTACACCTTC.

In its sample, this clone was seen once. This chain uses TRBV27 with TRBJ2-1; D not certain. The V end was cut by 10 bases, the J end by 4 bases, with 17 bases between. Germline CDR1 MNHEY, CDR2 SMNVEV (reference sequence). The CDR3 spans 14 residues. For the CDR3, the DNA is TGTGCCACATCTTTACTTTCGCCGTACAATGAGCAGTTCTTC. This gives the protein CATSLLSPYNEQFF.

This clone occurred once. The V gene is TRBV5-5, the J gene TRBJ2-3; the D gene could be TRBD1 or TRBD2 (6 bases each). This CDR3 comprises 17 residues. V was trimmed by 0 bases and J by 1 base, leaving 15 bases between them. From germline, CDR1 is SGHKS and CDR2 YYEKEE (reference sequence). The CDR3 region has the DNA TGTGCCAGCAGCTTGGCCCGGGGGCCGGGCGGCACAGATACGCAGTATTTT. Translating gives CASSLARGPGGTDTQYF.

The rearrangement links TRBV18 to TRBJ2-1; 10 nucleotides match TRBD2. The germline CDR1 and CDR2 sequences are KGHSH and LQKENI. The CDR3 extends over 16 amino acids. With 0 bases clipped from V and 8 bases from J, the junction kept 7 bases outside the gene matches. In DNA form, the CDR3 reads TGTGCCAGCTCACCACCCAGCGGGGGGGCCTTCCATGAGCAGTTCTTC. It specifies CASSPPSGGAFHEQFF.

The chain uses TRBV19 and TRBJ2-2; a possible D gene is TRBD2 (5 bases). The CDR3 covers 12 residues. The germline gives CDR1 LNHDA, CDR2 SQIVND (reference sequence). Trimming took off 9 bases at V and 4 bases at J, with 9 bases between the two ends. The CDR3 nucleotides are TGTGCCAGGGGGAGTGTCACCGGGGAGCTGTTTTTT. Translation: CARGSVTGELFF.

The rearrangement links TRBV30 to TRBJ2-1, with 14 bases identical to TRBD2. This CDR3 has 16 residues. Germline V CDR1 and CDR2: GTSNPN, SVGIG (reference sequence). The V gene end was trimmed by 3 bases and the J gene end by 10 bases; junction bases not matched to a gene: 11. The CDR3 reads CAWRRLAGGPREEQFF. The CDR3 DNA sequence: TGTGCCTGGAGACGACTAGCGGGGGGGCCGAGGGAGGAGCAGTTCTTC.

CDR3 bases: TGTGCCAGCAGCCAGAGCGGTGCCTACGAGCAGTACTTC. Its translation: CASSQSGAYEQYF. The gene calls are TRBV14 and TRBJ2-7; D might be TRBD2 (5 bases). Germline V lookup: CDR1 SGHDN, CDR2 FVKESK. Deletions cut 3 bases from V and 2 bases from J, with 8 bases between. The CDR3 covers 13 residues.

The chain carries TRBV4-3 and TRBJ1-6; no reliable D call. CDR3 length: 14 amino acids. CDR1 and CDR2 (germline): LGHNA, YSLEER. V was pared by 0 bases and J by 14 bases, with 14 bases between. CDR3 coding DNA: TGCGCCAGCAGCCAAGAGACCAGCGTCGGATCCCTCCACTTT. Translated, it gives CASSQETSVGSLHF.

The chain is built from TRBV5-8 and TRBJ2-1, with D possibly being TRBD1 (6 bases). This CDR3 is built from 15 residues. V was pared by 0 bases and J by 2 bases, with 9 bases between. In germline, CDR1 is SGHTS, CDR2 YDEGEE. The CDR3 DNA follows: TGTGCCAGCAGCTTGGTTGGGGGCCCCTACAATGAGCAGTTCTTC. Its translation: CASSLVGGPYNEQFF. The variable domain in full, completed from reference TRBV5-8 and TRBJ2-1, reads EAGVTQSPTHLIKTRGQQATLRCSPISGHTSVYWYQQALGLGLQFLLWYDEGEERNRGNFPPRFSGRQFPNYSSELNVNALELEDSALYLCASSLVGGPYNEQFFGPGTRLTVL.

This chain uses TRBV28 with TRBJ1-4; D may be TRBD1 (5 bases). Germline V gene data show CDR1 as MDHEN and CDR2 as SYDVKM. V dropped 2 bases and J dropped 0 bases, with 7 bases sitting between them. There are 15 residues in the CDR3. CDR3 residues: CASSLPGATNEKLFF. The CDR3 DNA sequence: TGTGCCAGCAGTTTACCGGGGGCAACTAATGAAAAACTGTTTTTT.

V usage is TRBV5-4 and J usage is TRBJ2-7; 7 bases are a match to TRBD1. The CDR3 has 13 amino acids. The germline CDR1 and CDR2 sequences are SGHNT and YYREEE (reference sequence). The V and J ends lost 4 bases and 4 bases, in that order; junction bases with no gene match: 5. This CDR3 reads CASSPWTGYEQYF. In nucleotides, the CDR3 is TGTGCCAGCAGCCCCTGGACAGGTTACGAGCAGTACTTC. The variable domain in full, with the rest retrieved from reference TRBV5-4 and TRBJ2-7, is ETGVTQSPTHLIKTRGQQVTLRCSSQSGHNTVSWYQQALGQGPQFIFQYYREEENGRGNFPPRFSGLQFPNYSSELNVNALELDDSALYLCASSPWTGYEQYFGPGTRLTVT.

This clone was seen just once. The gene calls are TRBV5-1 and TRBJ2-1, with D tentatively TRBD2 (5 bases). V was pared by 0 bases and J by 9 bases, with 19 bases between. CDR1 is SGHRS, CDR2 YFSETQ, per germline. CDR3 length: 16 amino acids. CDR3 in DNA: TGCGCCAGCAGCTTGGGCGTTTCCGGGGTTTTTTTTGAGCAGTTCTTC. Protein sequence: CASSLGVSGVFFEQFF.

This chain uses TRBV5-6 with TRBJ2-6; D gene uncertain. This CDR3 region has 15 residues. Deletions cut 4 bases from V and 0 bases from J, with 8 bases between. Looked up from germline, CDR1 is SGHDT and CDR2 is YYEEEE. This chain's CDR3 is CASSPRPSGANVLTF. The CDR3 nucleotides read TGTGCCAGCAGCCCGAGGCCCTCTGGGGCCAACGTCCTGACTTTC.